Following are 15 T cell receptor beta chains from one sample sequenced in a study of post-analysis software for immune sequencing data. No antigen has been assigned to these receptors. The TCR beta cDNA libraries contained unique molecular identifiers. A single record per CDR3 protein comes from TCRdb applying MiXCR to the PCR reads. The sample comprises about 540,000 distinct CDR3 sequences, less than 40% of which are singletons, and 6% rests with the top ten. Notes on the study in general: Among four or five TRBV segments more frequent in patients than controls were TRBV5-6, TRBV5-1 and TRBV20-1.

Specimen: blood. All receptors derive from a girl aged 2-17 years with multiple sclerosis.

The chain carries TRBV29-1 and TRBJ1-2, with D perhaps matching TRBD1 (5 bases). V lost 1 base and J 5 bases, leaving 14 bases between the germline ends. The germline gives CDR1 SQVTM, CDR2 ANQGSEA. The CDR3 loop spans 14 amino acids. This CDR3 is CSVEGRGGAYGYTF. As DNA, the CDR3 is TGCAGCGTTGAAGGTCGGGGGGGAGCTTATGGCTACACCTTC.

In this sample, this clonotype turned up a few times. V gene TRBV20-1 combines with J gene TRBJ1-5, with a possible D match to TRBD1 (5 bases). Trimming cost V 5 bases and J 9 bases, with 20 bases left between them. Per germline, CDR1 DFQATT and CDR2 SNEGSKA (reference sequence). This CDR3 contains 14 residues. The CDR3 spells CSAGPGGLQLPQHF. In nucleotides, the CDR3 is TGCAGTGCTGGCCCCGGGGGTCTTCAATTGCCCCAGCATTTT.

This clonotype turned up a few times. The chain couples TRBV5-1 to TRBJ2-2, with 7 bases lining up with TRBD1. The V gene's germline CDR1 is SGHRS and CDR2 YFSETQ. CDR3 length equals 15 residues. Trimming took 3 bases from V and 1 from J; bases not matched to a gene: 3. CDR3 protein: CASSWDSLNTGELFF. Here the CDR3 DNA reads TGCGCCAGCAGCTGGGACAGCCTGAACACCGGGGAGCTGTTTTTT.

The J gene is TRBJ2-3, the V gene TRBV7-9, with 11 bases matching TRBD2. The V gene end was trimmed by 3 bases and the J gene end by 7 bases; junction bases not matched to a gene: 3. Germline values: CDR1 SEHNR, CDR2 FQNEAQ (reference sequence). This CDR3 region has 14 residues. The CDR3 DNA is TGTGCCAGCAGCTTCGGGACTAGCGGTTATACGCAGTATTTT. Residues: CASSFGTSGYTQYF.

The chain uses TRBV20-1 and TRBJ2-7; D tentatively reads TRBD1 or TRBD2 (5 bases each). CDR1 and CDR2 from the germline V gene are DFQATT and SNEGSKA (reference sequence). CDR3 length equals 9 residues. This CDR3 reads CTWGNEQYF. The DNA for the CDR3 is TGCACTTGGGGGAACGAGCAGTACTTC.

This chain joins TRBV7-9 and TRBJ2-7, with D unresolved. The CDR3 has 14 residues. Trimming shortened V by 5 bases and J by 0 bases, and 11 bases separated the two germline ends. Germline V gene lookup returns CDR1 SEHNR and CDR2 FQNEAQ (reference sequence). The DNA for the CDR3 is TGTGCCAGCAGCATACCATGGTCCTCCTACGAGCAGTACTTC. Translation: CASSIPWSSYEQYF.

The sample holds a few counts of this clonotype. J is TRBJ1-6 and V is TRBV25-1; D uncertain. Trimming pared 2 bases from V and 7 bases from J, leaving 3 bases between. Germline CDR1 MGHDK, CDR2 SYGVNS. The CDR3 is made up of 12 amino acids. The CDR3 spells CASSEVNSPLHF. The DNA for the CDR3 is TGTGCCAGCAGTGAAGTGAATTCACCCCTCCACTTT.

The V call is TRBV4-2, the J call TRBJ2-1, with 9 bases lining up with TRBD2. Germline V gene data show CDR1 as LGHNA and CDR2 as YNFKEQ. V was clipped by 1 base and J by 9 bases; unmatched bases: 7. CDR3 length equals 15 residues. The CDR3 DNA sequence: TGTGCCAGCAGCCAAGCCGCGGGGGGGCCGGGTGAGCAGTTCTTC. Protein product: CASSQAAGGPGEQFF.

The V call is TRBV5-6, the J call TRBJ2-5; 9 nucleotides align to TRBD2. After removal of 1 base from V and 4 bases from J, the junction contained 8 bases not matched to a gene. CDR1 is SGHDT, CDR2 YYEEEE, per germline. The CDR3 covers 16 residues. The CDR3 loop is CASSLPGGGARETQYF. CDR3 DNA sequence: TGTGCCAGCAGCTTGCCTGGCGGGGGGGCGAGAGAGACCCAGTACTTC. The entire variable domain, with the rest obtained from reference TRBV5-6 and TRBJ2-5, is as follows: DAGVTQSPTHLIKTRGQQVTLRCSPKSGHDTVSWYQQALGQGPQFIFQYYEEEERQRGNFPDRFSGHQFPNYSSELNVNALLLGDSALYLCASSLPGGGARETQYFGPGTRLLVL.

There are a few counts of this clonotype. The rearrangement links TRBV10-3 to TRBJ1-2; D unclear. CDR1 is ENHRY and CDR2 is SYGVKD in the germline V gene. The CDR3 is 13 residues long. V was shortened by 1 base and J by 6 bases, with 9 bases between the two germline ends. CDR3 nucleotides: TGTGCCATCAGTGAGTGGTACTCTAATGGCTACACCTTC. Encoded protein: CAISEWYSNGYTF.

V usage is TRBV20-1 and J usage is TRBJ1-2; D is ambiguous. Germline V gene data show CDR1 as DFQATT and CDR2 as SNEGSKA (reference sequence). The CDR3 loop spans 13 amino acids. The V and J ends lost 6 bases and 3 bases respectively, with 14 bases between them. The CDR3 here is CSALLDVDYGYTF. The CDR3 nucleotides read TGCAGTGCCCTACTTGACGTGGACTATGGCTACACCTTC.

The J gene is TRBJ1-5, the V gene TRBV4-2; D not resolved. Germline V gives CDR1 LGHNA, CDR2 YNFKEQ. With 1 base removed from V and 3 bases from J, the gap between germline ends came to 13 bases. The CDR3 runs to 16 residues. In nucleotides, the CDR3 is TGTGCCAGCAGCCAAGCGGCGGGATTAACCAATCAGCCCCAGCATTTT. Encoded protein: CASSQAAGLTNQPQHF.

The chain couples TRBV28 to TRBJ2-3; D gene uncertain. Trimming cost V 7 bases and J 5 bases, with 7 bases left between them. This CDR3 comprises 11 residues. Germline V CDR1 and CDR2: MDHEN, SYDVKM. For the CDR3, the DNA is TGTGCCAGCAAACGGAAAGATACGCAGTATTTT. Its translation: CASKRKDTQYF.

This clonotype was seen a few times. This chain uses TRBV19 with TRBJ1-4; no firm D call. Germline V gene sequence: CDR1 LNHDA, CDR2 SQIVND (reference sequence). The CDR3 runs to 14 residues. V lost 7 bases to trimming and J lost 4 bases, with 13 bases between them. This CDR3 reads CASNIGPNNEKLFF. CDR3 sequence (DNA): TGTGCCAGTAATATTGGGCCGAATAATGAAAAACTGTTTTTT.

This chain uses TRBV20-1 with TRBJ2-5; 7 nucleotides agree with TRBD2. Germline V lookup: CDR1 DFQATT, CDR2 SNEGSKA (reference sequence). CDR3 size: 15 residues. Trimming at V came to 0 bases and at J to 3 bases, leaving 7 bases not matched to a gene. The chain's CDR3 is CSAREGGDYEETQYF. The CDR3 nucleotides read TGCAGTGCTAGAGAGGGGGGGGACTACGAAGAGACCCAGTACTTC.